This T cell receptor beta chain originates from a study of TIL therapy for anti-PD-1-resistant metastatic lung cancer. Broader study findings: TIL clonotype persistence in blood showed no apparent association with response.

This was the immunoSEQ v3 assay. TCRdb keeps only in-frame clones here, not all; method: immunoSEQ multiplex PCR. The sample has about 59,000 clones; around 79% are singletons. The germline V gene encodes CDR1 SEHNR and CDR2 FQNEAQ (reference sequence). V was trimmed by 3 bases and J by 1 base, leaving 16 bases between them. CDR3 length equals 16 residues. Described time point: pre-treatment sample, taken before nivolumab and TIL therapy. Turning to this clone: Its specificity is not known.

This specimen was blood, taken at baseline. The genes are TRBV7-9 and TRBJ2-7; D possibly corresponds to TRBD2 (5 bases). This clonotype originated in a person aged 25-85 years with non-small cell lung cancer. The CDR3, as DNA: TGTGCCAGCAGCTTTTTTCCCGGGGAAGGGTCCTACGAGCAGTACTTC. Residues: CASSFFPGEGSYEQYF. Full variable domain (outside the CDR3, taken from reference TRBV7-9 and TRBJ2-7): DTGVSQNPRHKITKRGQNVTFRCDPISEHNRLYWYRQTLGQGPEFLTYFQNEAQLEKSRLLSDRFSAERPKGSFSTLEIQRTEQGDSAMYLCASSFFPGEGSYEQYFGPGTRLTVT.